Following are 17 T cell receptor beta chains from one sample sequenced in a study of identifying expanded T cells in peripheral blood. TCRdb's copy holds only in-frame clones and misses some; the assay was immunoSEQ multiplex PCR. The profile shows about 130,000 clones, 75% to 90% of them singletons. The specimen was blood. The origin of the receptors is a person aged 18 to 75 in good health.

The chain uses TRBV30 and TRBJ2-5, with D uncertain. The V gene's germline CDR1 is GTSNPN and CDR2 SVGIG (reference sequence). V was cut by 0 bases and J by 5 bases, with 7 bases left in between. CDR3 length: 12 amino acids. Here the CDR3 reads CAWSVGRETQYF. The DNA of the CDR3 is TGTGCCTGGAGTGTAGGGCGGGAGACCCAGTACTTC.

This chain uses TRBV2 with TRBJ2-7, with TRBD2 matching over 11 bases. The ends lost 6 bases at V and 1 base at J; junction bases unmatched: 5. Per the germline V gene, CDR1 is SNHLY and CDR2 is FYNNEI. The CDR3 spans 15 residues. For the CDR3, the DNA is TGTGCCAGCAGCACTAGCGGGAGTAGATCCTACGAGCAGTACTTC. Translated, it gives CASSTSGSRSYEQYF.

The V gene is TRBV7-6, the J gene TRBJ2-3, with D uncertain. The CDR3 is 14 amino acids. Germline V gene lookup returns CDR1 SGHVS and CDR2 FNYEAQ. Trimming took off 0 bases at V and 5 bases at J, with 9 bases between the two ends. For the CDR3, the DNA is TGTGCCAGCAGCTTAGCCCCAAGCGAAGATACGCAGTATTTT. Translated: CASSLAPSEDTQYF.

This clone was found a few times. In nucleotides, the CDR3 is TGTGCCAGCAGTGAATACAGACGGGGCTATGGCTACACCTTC. This encodes CASSEYRRGYGYTF. The chain couples TRBV2 to TRBJ1-2; no clear D. Trimming removed 2 bases from V and 4 bases from J, with 11 bases in between. Germline V gene lookup returns CDR1 SNHLY and CDR2 FYNNEI. There are 14 residues in the CDR3.

This clone was counted a single time. The chain uses TRBV4-2 and TRBJ1-1; no reliable D call. This CDR3 comprises 14 residues. Looked up from germline, CDR1 is LGHNA and CDR2 is YNFKEQ. V was trimmed by 0 bases and J by 2 bases, leaving 7 bases between them. In DNA form, the CDR3 reads TGTGCCAGCAGCCAAGATCGGCCTAACACTGAAGCTTTCTTT. It translates to CASSQDRPNTEAFF.

CDR3 sequence reads: CASSEGLLAWSSYEQYF. CDR3 coding DNA: TGTGCCAGCAGTGAAGGACTACTCGCGTGGAGCTCCTACGAGCAGTACTTC. The V and J genes are TRBV6-1 and TRBJ2-7, with D maybe TRBD2 (5 bases). In germline, CDR1 is MNHNS, CDR2 SASEGT. The CDR3 sequence is 17 residues long. The V and J ends lost 1 base and 0 bases respectively, with 16 bases between them.

The chain has TRBV18 and TRBJ1-4, with 10 bases lining up with TRBD1. The CDR3 has 15 amino acids. Germline V gene sequence: CDR1 KGHSH, CDR2 LQKENI. With V trimmed by 0 bases and J by 7 bases, 2 bases remained unmatched. The CDR3 nucleotides read TGTGCCAGCTCACCACCGGGACAGGGGCCTGAAAAACTGTTTTTT. It encodes CASSPPGQGPEKLFF.

J is TRBJ2-3 and V is TRBV19; D may be TRBD2 (6 bases). V was cut by 3 bases and J by 1 base, with 8 bases left in between. Germline CDR1 is LNHDA and CDR2 is SQIVND (reference sequence). The CDR3 length is 14 residues. CDR3: CASSMASGTDTQYF. The CDR3 DNA reads TGTGCCAGTAGTATGGCTAGCGGCACAGATACGCAGTATTTT.

This chain connects TRBV4-3 to TRBJ1-1; no clear D. In germline, CDR1 is LGHNA, CDR2 YSLEER. Trimming took off 4 bases at V and 5 bases at J, with 14 bases between the two ends. The CDR3 is made up of 14 amino acids. The CDR3 loop reads CASSPERSGTEAFF. In nucleotides, the CDR3 is TGCGCCAGCAGCCCCGAACGGAGTGGGACTGAAGCTTTCTTT.

This clone has only a few counts. V and J are TRBV9 and TRBJ1-1; D is ambiguous. There are 14 residues in the CDR3. From germline, CDR1 is SGDLS and CDR2 YYNGEE. Trimming cost V 0 bases and J 1 base, with 7 bases left between them. The CDR3 DNA sequence: TGTGCCAGCAGCGTAGACTCTGCGAACACTGAAGCTTTCTTT. Protein: CASSVDSANTEAFF.

This chain joins TRBV28 and TRBJ2-7; D uncertain. The V gene lost 2 bases and the J gene lost 7 bases, with 3 bases spanning the gap. The CDR3 has 10 residues. Germline V gene lookup returns CDR1 MDHEN and CDR2 SYDVKM. The CDR3 nucleotides read TGTGCCAGCAGTTTAAAGGAGCAGTACTTC. It yields the protein CASSLKEQYF.

V usage is TRBV2 and J usage is TRBJ1-5, with D maybe TRBD1 (6 bases). The CDR3 runs 18 residues. CDR1 is SNHLY, CDR2 FYNNEI, per germline. V was clipped by 2 bases and J by 4 bases, with 21 bases between them. As DNA, the CDR3 is TGTGCCAGCAGTGAAAGGGGGGCCGGTACAGGTCTTAATCAGCCCCAGCATTTT. The encoded protein is CASSERGAGTGLNQPQHF.

The chain couples TRBV5-1 to TRBJ2-1, with 9 bases lining up with TRBD1. Germline assignment: CDR1 SGHRS and CDR2 YFSETQ. The trim removed 6 bases at V and 2 bases at J, leaving 6 bases unmatched. The CDR3 has 15 amino acids. CDR3 sequence reads: CASNVDRGTYNEQFF. DNA for the CDR3: TGCGCCAGCAACGTGGACAGGGGTACCTACAATGAGCAGTTCTTC.

V usage is TRBV27 and J usage is TRBJ2-7, with TRBD1 as a possible D gene (6 bases). Germline assignment: CDR1 MNHEY and CDR2 SMNVEV (reference sequence). Trimming shortened V by 6 bases and J by 6 bases, and 15 bases separated the two germline ends. The CDR3 sequence is 13 residues long. Written as DNA, the CDR3 is TGTGCCAGCAGGCTCTCAGGGGAAGGCGAGCAGTACTTC. Its translation: CASRLSGEGEQYF.

The chain links TRBV5-1 to TRBJ2-2, with 7 bases aligning to TRBD2. The CDR3 has 16 amino acids. Germline CDR1 SGHRS, CDR2 YFSETQ. The ends lost 2 bases at V and 4 bases at J; junction bases unmatched: 8. The CDR3 here is CASSFRGGPGTGELFF. Here the CDR3 DNA reads TGCGCCAGCAGCTTTCGGGGAGGGCCGGGCACCGGGGAGCTGTTTTTT.

This clone occurred a few times. Additional DNA sequences in this sample encode the identical CDR3. The CDR3 loop is CASSVGQGYEQYF. CDR3 sequence (DNA): TGTGCCAGCAGTGTAGGACAGGGGTACGAGCAGTACTTC. The chain carries TRBV2 and TRBJ2-7, with 9 nucleotides matching TRBD1. The germline gives CDR1 SNHLY, CDR2 FYNNEI. V lost 4 bases and J lost 4; bases outside the gene matches: 2. This CDR3 spans 13 amino acids.

The chain combines TRBV19 with TRBJ1-4; perhaps TRBD1 as D (6 bases). Germline assignment: CDR1 LNHDA and CDR2 SQIVND (reference sequence). The CDR3 spans 14 residues. The germline V and J ends were trimmed by 5 bases and 7 bases, with 14 bases remaining between them. The CDR3 bases are TGTGCCAGTAGTTTCTCAGGGGCTGGTGAAAAACTGTTTTTT. It encodes CASSFSGAGEKLFF.